This TCR beta chain was profiled in a study of neurological immune-mediated disorders. Points from the study as a whole: Among expanded clones, no CDR3 amino acid sequences were shared across subjects, a pattern suggesting private repertoires in all groups. The multiple sclerosis repertoire cluster was not associated with any clinical or MRI feature, with the authors stating that larger cohorts are needed.

This clonotype was seen a handful of times. Its antigen remains unknown. Described time point: longitudinal time-point 2. Source material was 2 million unsorted PBMCs, stored at -80 °C in RNAlater. With V trimmed by 2 bases and J by 4 bases, 9 bases remained unmatched. This CDR3 has 16 amino acids. The V gene's germline CDR1 is MGHRA and CDR2 YSYEKL. Whenever a sequencing run was performed, it yielded over 190 million TCR-beta sequences from 15-18 subjects. TCRdb re-analysed the 5' RACE reads in MiXCR, keeping a single row per CDR3 protein. The repertoire holds over 75,000 distinct CDR3 sequences, with approximately 5.8% as singletons.

The TCR was taken from a woman aged 55-69 years with multiple sclerosis. Sequenced material: PBMCs. The genes are TRBV4-1 and TRBJ2-7; 9 nucleotides agree with TRBD1. This CDR3 is CASSQSGQGLKYEQYF. CDR3 nucleotide sequence: TGCGCCAGCAGCCAATCCGGACAGGGGCTGAAATACGAGCAGTACTTC.